This TCR beta chain was profiled in a study of blood T cell repertoires in COVID-19. Study as a whole: Samples taken during acute and convalescent COVID-19 were collected in the United States, Italy and Spain. T cells, B-cell-depleted T cells, or PBMCs supplied cDNA or gDNA.

Between the trimmed V and J ends, which lost 5 bases and 7 bases, there was a span of 11 bases. Germline CDR1 is SGHVS and CDR2 is FQNEAQ. This CDR3 has 12 residues. Original methodology: Reference gene primer amplification gave nucleated cell count estimates. Generated by immunoSEQ multiplex PCR, the TCRdb table keeps only in-frame clones and is missing some. For V, J and clone size, that table is used; D and trimming come from the DNA. The sample shows some 74,000 clones, roughly 80% of them seen only once. V is TRBV7-8 and J is TRBJ1-2; unclear D gene. The receptor's source is a human donor in a cohort sampled during active COVID-19. The sequenced material came from peripheral blood. DNA of the CDR3: TGTGCCAGCAGCCGGCACAGTACTGGCTACACCTTC. Amino acids: CASSRHSTGYTF.